This T cell receptor beta chain is from a study of T cells in Graves' hyperthyroidism and ophthalmopathy. TCR beta CDR3 region amplification was performed from RNA transcripts. Primed by the HTBI set, a first-round RT-PCR was run on the TCR CDR3. TCRdb ran MiXCR on the multiplex PCR reads and lists one entry per CDR3 protein. Of a few hundred thousand distinct CDR3 sequences in the sample, just under 25% were seen once. The sample consisted of blood. This clonotype originated in a man aged 45 to 65 with Graves' hyperthyroidism.

The CDR3 loop reads CASSVEGQGIIGELFF. CDR3 coding DNA: TGTGCCAGCAGCGTAGAGGGACAGGGGATCATCGGGGAGCTGTTTTTT. The rearrangement uses TRBV9 and TRBJ2-2, with 10 bases matching TRBD1. This CDR3 is built from 16 residues. The germline V gene encodes CDR1 SGDLS and CDR2 YYNGEE. V shed 0 bases, J shed 7 bases, and the junction held 6 bases outside the gene matches.